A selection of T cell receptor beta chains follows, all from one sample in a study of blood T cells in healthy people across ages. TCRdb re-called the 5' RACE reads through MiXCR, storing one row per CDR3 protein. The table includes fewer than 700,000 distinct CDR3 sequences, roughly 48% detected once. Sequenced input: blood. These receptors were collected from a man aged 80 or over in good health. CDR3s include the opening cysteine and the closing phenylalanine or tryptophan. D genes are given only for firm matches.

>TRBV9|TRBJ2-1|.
CASSAHLGSPNEQFF
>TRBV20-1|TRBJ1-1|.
CSARMGALMNTEAFF
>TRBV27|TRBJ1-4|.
CASSVTLATNEKLFF
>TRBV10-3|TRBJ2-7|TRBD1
CAISGPDRDSYEQYF
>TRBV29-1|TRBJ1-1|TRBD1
CSVMTGPNTEAFF
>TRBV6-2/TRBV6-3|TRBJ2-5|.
CAISDYQRATQYF
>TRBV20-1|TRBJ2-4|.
CSAGRIKWAKNIQYF
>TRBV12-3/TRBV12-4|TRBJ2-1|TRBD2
CASSFKTSGIDEQFF
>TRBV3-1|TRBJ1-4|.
CASSVGPLEKLFF
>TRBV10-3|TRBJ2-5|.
CAIRLGLRDETQYF
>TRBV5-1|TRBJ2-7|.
CASSLEGTHGGEQYF
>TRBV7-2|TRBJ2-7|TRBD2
CTSSPVAGAGYEQYF
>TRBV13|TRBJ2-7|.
CASSLGPVTYEQYF
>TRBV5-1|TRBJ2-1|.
CASSPAGNEQFF
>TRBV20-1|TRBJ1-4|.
CSASRGLVEEKLFF
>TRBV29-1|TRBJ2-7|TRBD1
CSVLRDRDTYEQYF
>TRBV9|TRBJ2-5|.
CAGSVDLAQETQYF
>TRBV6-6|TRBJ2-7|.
CASSVDGPYEQYF
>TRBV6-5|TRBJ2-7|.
CASSIDRNEQYF
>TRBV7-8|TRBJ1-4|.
CASSPGDGEKLFF
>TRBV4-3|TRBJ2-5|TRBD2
CASSQDMLAGGTRKTQYF
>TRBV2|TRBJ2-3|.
CASSERGAPDTQYF
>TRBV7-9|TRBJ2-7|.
CASSWNGQDTNYEQYF
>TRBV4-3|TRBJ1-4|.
CASSQGERQGEKLFF
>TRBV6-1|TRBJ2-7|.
CASNLVYPLWYEQYF
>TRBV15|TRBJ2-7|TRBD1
CATSRDQDRTYEQYF
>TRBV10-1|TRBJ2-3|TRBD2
CASEPGIAGGYRDTQYF
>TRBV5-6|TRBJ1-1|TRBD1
CASKIGTGLFYTEAFF
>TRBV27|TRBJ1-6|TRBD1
CASSLVGVGQTSSPLHF
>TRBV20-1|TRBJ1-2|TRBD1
CSAEPGQGDYGYTF
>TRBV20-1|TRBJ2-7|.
CSARVWGSYEQYF
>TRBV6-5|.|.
CASSSQPGIWETQYF
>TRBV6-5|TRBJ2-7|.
CASSKPRSYEQYF
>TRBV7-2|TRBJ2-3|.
CASSYSGGRGADTQYF
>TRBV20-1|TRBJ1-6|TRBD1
CSALGTVNSPLHF
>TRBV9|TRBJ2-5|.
CASNVGNSQETQYF
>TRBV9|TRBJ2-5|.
CASSLGAGTSQETQYF
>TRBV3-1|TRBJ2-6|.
CASCRSGANVLTF
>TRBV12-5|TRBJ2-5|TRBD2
CASGSTSGGMETQYF
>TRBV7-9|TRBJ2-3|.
CASSLGASSTDTQYF
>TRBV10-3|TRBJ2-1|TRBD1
CAISPGQGNGEQFF
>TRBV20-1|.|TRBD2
CSASVTGTTQGTQYF
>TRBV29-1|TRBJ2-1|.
CSAGLIEYEQFF
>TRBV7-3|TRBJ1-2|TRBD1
CASRQGGAADSNYGYTF
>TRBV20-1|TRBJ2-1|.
CSARDALGHEQFF
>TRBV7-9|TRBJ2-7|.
CASSFDRGGNEQYF
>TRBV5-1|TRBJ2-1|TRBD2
CASSPGLAGGPDNEQFF
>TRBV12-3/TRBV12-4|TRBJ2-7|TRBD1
CASSSANRGYEQYF
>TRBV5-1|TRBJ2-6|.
CASSLGGIRANVLTF
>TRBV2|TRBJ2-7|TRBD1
CARGQVHSYEQYF
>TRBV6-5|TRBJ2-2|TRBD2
CASRTSGGRELFF
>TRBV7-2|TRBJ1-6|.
CASSLNHSPLHF
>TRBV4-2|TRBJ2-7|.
CASSQGKARGDYEQYF
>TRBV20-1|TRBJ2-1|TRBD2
CSAEVPSGMNEQFF